Presented here are 14 T cell receptor beta chains from one specimen sequenced in a study of OX40 agonist ivuxolimab in advanced cancers. Libraries were prepared by immunoSEQ multiplex PCR; TCRdb keeps only in-frame clonotypes and omits some of them. The table lists 70,000 or so clones, roughly nine tenths of them singletons. The sequencing here drew on CD4+ or CD8+ T cells sorted from blood, taken in a trial of the OX40 agonist ivuxolimab. The receptors derive from an adult with an advanced solid tumor such as melanoma, head and neck, liver or kidney cancer.

V and J are TRBV28 and TRBJ1-5; maybe TRBD1 (6 bases). The V gene's germline CDR1 is MDHEN and CDR2 SYDVKM. This CDR3 has 15 amino acids. V lost 5 bases, J lost 5 bases, and 16 bases lay in between. The CDR3 sequence: CASSPGGGGDQPQHF. The CDR3 coding sequence is TGTGCCAGCAGTCCTGGCGGGGGGGGCGATCAGCCCCAGCATTTT.

The gene calls are TRBV6-6 and TRBJ2-7, with TRBD2 identical over 10 bases. Germline CDR1 reads MNHNY; CDR2 reads SVGAGI (reference sequence). Trimming cost V 2 bases and J 5 bases; bases outside gene matches: 3. The CDR3 covers 14 residues. The CDR3 sequence: CASSYITSGDEQYF. In nucleotides, the CDR3 is TGTGCCAGCAGTTACATTACTAGCGGGGACGAGCAGTACTTC.

This chain links TRBV28 with TRBJ1-1; TRBD1 might be the D (6 bases). The CDR3 has 18 residues. Trimming pared 2 bases from V and 1 base from J, leaving 20 bases between. CDR1 is MDHEN, CDR2 SYDVKM, per germline. The CDR3 reads CASSLGARTGSGNTEAFF. CDR3 nucleotide sequence: TGTGCCAGCAGTTTAGGCGCTCGAACAGGGTCGGGGAACACTGAAGCTTTCTTT.

CDR3 sequence (DNA): TGTGCCAGCAGCCTCTGGACAGAACCCTACGAGCAGTACTTC. This encodes CASSLWTEPYEQYF. The J gene is TRBJ2-7, the V gene TRBV7-9; D is possibly TRBD1 (6 bases). The germline V and J ends were trimmed by 5 bases and 2 bases, with 13 bases remaining between them. The CDR3 runs to 14 residues. CDR1 SEHNR and CDR2 FQNEAQ come from the germline V gene (reference sequence).

V is TRBV2 and J is TRBJ2-7; D tentatively reads TRBD1 or TRBD2 (6 bases each). The germline V and J ends were trimmed by 5 bases and 6 bases, with 23 bases remaining between them. Germline V gene lookup returns CDR1 SNHLY and CDR2 FYNNEI. The CDR3 totals 16 residues. CDR3 sequence (DNA): TGTGCCAGCAGTTTTGGAGGGGGGCCCGTCTACGTCGAGCAGTACTTC. It encodes CASSFGGGPVYVEQYF.

The chain combines TRBV11-2 with TRBJ1-4, with 9 bases fitting TRBD1. The V and J ends lost 7 bases and 2 bases, in that order; junction bases with no gene match: 2. The CDR3 has 14 amino acids. Germline CDR1 and CDR2: SGHAT and FQNNGV. Here the CDR3 reads CASTGQGTNEKLFF. CDR3 DNA: TGTGCCAGCACTGGACAGGGGACTAATGAAAAACTGTTTTTT.

The chain carries TRBV15 and TRBJ2-7; no clear D. The germline V gene has CDR1 LNHNV and CDR2 YYDKDF (reference sequence). V lost 0 bases and J lost 3, with 6 bases in between. This CDR3 region has 13 residues. The CDR3 DNA sequence: TGTGCCACCAGCAGAGATATAAACTACGAGCAGTACTTC. Translating gives CATSRDINYEQYF.

The rearrangement links TRBV19 to TRBJ1-2; TRBD1 agrees at 8 bases. Trimming removed 3 bases from V and 1 base from J; junction bases left unmatched: 7. Germline V gene data show CDR1 as LNHDA and CDR2 as SQIVND (reference sequence). The CDR3 totals 16 residues. The CDR3 DNA reads as TGTGCCAGTAGTATGGACAGGGAAACCGATAACTATGGCTACACCTTC. As protein: CASSMDRETDNYGYTF.

J is TRBJ2-1 and V is TRBV5-4; 11 nucleotides agree with TRBD2. V trimming: 4 bases; J trimming: 2 bases; junction bases outside the gene matches: 2. The CDR3 covers 15 residues. Germline CDR1 and CDR2: SGHNT and YYREEE (reference sequence). CDR3 bases: TGTGCCAGCAGCCTACTAGCGGGGGCCTACAATGAGCAGTTCTTC. It yields the protein CASSLLAGAYNEQFF.

The rearrangement joins TRBV7-9 to TRBJ1-3; no reliable D call. There are 12 residues in the CDR3. Germline CDR1 is SEHNR and CDR2 is FQNEAQ (reference sequence). Trimming left V 5 bases short and J 6 bases short, with 8 bases between. In DNA, the CDR3 is TGTGCCAGCAGCGTCTCCTCAAACACCATATATTTT. This encodes CASSVSSNTIYF.

The chain couples TRBV4-1 to TRBJ1-2; weak D call: TRBD1 (6 bases). The V gene's germline CDR1 is MGHRA and CDR2 YSYEKL. V lost 2 bases to trimming and J lost 4 bases, with 17 bases between them. The CDR3 runs to 16 residues. The chain's CDR3 is CASSQRGAQGSYGYTF. The CDR3 region has the DNA TGCGCCAGCAGCCAAAGGGGCGCACAGGGAAGCTATGGCTACACCTTC.

The CDR3: CASSSPGANGYTF. CDR3 in DNA: TGTGCCAGCAGTTCCCCGGGGGCCAATGGCTACACCTTC. The chain is built from TRBV27 and TRBJ1-2, with D tentatively TRBD1 (6 bases). V lost 4 bases and J 6 bases, leaving 12 bases between the germline ends. The CDR3 length is 13 residues. The germline V gene has CDR1 MNHEY and CDR2 SMNVEV (reference sequence).

This clone has just one count. This rearrangement joins TRBV4-3 to TRBJ2-3; possibly TRBD2 for D (6 bases). Trimming took 0 bases from V and 1 from J, leaving 14 bases between them. The germline gives CDR1 LGHNA, CDR2 YSLEER. The CDR3 is 17 residues long. The CDR3 nucleotides read TGCGCCAGCAGCCAAGAGGGCGCGGGACGGGGCACAGATACGCAGTATTTT. Its translation is CASSQEGAGRGTDTQYF.

The gene calls are TRBV7-2 and TRBJ1-4; D is undetermined. The ends were cut back, 5 bases at V and 8 bases at J, with 12 bases in the middle. The CDR3 extends over 13 amino acids. CDR1 is SGHTA, CDR2 FQGNSA, per germline. CDR3 in amino acids: CASSPRVVEKLFF. CDR3 in DNA: TGTGCCAGCAGCCCTAGGGTGGTCGAAAAACTGTTTTTT.